This T cell receptor beta chain was obtained from a study of shared clonotypes between healthy human individuals. As defined, naive CD8 cells were CD45RO-negative and positively selected for CCR7, with terminally differentiated effector memory CD45RA+ cells excluded. Measured with immunoSEQ multiplex PCR; TCRdb has only the in-frame clones, and not every one. There are millions of clones in the sample; just under 95% occur only once, and about 1.1% lies in the top ten. CDR1 is SGHRS and CDR2 is YFSETQ in the germline V gene. Deletions cut 0 bases from V and 8 bases from J, with 9 bases between. The CDR3 totals 13 residues.

The chain has TRBV5-1 and TRBJ2-1; the D gene is possibly TRBD1 (5 bases). This TCR came from a man between 18 and 29 years old in good health. What was sequenced was naive CD8+ T cells sorted from blood. As DNA, the CDR3 is TGCGCCAGCAGCTTGGCACAGGTTTATGAGCAGTTCTTC. Encoded protein: CASSLAQVYEQFF.